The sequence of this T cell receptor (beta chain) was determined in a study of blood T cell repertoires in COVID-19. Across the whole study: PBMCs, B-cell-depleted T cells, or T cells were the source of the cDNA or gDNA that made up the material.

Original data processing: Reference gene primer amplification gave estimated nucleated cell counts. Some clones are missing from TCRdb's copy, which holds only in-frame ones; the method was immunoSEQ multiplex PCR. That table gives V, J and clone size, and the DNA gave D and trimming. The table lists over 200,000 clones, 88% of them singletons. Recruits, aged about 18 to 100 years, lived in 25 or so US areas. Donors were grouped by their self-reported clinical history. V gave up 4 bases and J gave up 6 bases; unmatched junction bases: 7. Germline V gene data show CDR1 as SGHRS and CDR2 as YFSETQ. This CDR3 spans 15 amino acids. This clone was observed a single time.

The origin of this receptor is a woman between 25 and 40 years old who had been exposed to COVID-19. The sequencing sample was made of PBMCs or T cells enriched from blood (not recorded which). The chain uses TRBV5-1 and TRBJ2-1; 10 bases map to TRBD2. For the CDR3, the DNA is TGCGCCAGCAGCGACGGGACTAGCGCCCGCAATGAGCAGTTCTTC. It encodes CASSDGTSARNEQFF.